One T cell receptor (beta chain) is described in this entry. As yet, its antigen is unknown. Control samples were healthy donors' buffy coats. Losses at the gene ends were 1 base for V and 8 bases for J; bases not matched to a gene: 5. Germline CDR1 reads SGHDT; CDR2 reads YYEEEE. The CDR3 is made up of 15 amino acids. Produced via immunoSEQ multiplex PCR; TCRdb's table is partial and in-frame only. The profile shows about 21,000 clones, roughly three quarters of them singletons. This specimen comes from a study of STAT5B mutations in CD4+ large granular lymphocyte leukemia. General study results and limits: Top patient clones used TRBV06 genes more often: 8/27 versus 2/35 in controls.

The V call is TRBV5-6, the J call TRBJ1-6, with TRBD1 matching 8 bases. The specimen sequenced was CD4+ T cells from blood buffy coats. This TCR derives from a human donor in good health. The CDR3 protein is CASSLRTGIDSPLHF. CDR3 DNA: TGTGCCAGCAGCTTGAGGACAGGGATTGATTCACCCCTCCACTTT.